The source of this T cell receptor (beta chain) is a study of blood T cell repertoires in COVID-19. Study summary: Some COVID-19 samples were acute and others convalescent; all came from the United States, Italy and Spain. From T cells, B-cell-depleted T cells, or PBMCs came the material, which was cDNA or gDNA.

CDR3 size: 13 residues. The ends were cut back, 10 bases at V and 8 bases at J, with 20 bases in the middle. Germline V CDR1 and CDR2: SNHLY, FYNNEI. Seattle-derived patients entered the study during active infection and were followed longitudinally. Method: immunoSEQ multiplex PCR; TCRdb's copy keeps in-frame clones and lacks some. The data hold approximately 480,000 clones, with 89% observed a single time. This sequence joins TRBV2 and TRBJ1-2; unclear D gene. Sequenced input: peripheral blood. The clonotype originates from a man aged 18 to 35 with COVID-19, enrolled during active disease. The chain's CDR3 is CATYRDELRGYTF. The CDR3 bases are TGTGCCACCTACCGCGACGAGTTGAGGGGCTACACCTTC.